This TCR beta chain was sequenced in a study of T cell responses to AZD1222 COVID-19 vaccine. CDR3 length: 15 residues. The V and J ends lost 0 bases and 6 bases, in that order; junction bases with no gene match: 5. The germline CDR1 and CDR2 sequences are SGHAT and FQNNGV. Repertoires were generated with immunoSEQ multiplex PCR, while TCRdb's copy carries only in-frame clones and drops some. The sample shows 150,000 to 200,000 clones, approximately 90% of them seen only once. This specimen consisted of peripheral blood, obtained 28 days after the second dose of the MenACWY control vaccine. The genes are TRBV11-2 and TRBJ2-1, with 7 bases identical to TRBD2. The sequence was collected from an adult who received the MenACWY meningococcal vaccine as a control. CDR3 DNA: TGTGCCAGCAGCTTAGAGCGGGAGCGTTCCAATGAGCAGTTCTTC. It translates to CASSLERERSNEQFF.